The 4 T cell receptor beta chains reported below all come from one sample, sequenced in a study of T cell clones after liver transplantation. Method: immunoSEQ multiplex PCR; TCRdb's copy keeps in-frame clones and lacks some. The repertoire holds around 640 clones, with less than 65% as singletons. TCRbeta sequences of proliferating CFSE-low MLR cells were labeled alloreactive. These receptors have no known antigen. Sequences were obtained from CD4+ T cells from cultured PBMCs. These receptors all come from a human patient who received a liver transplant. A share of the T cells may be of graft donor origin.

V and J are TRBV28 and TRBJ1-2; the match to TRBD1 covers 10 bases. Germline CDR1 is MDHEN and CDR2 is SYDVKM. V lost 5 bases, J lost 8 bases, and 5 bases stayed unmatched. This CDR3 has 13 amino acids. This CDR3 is CASSRTGGGGYTF. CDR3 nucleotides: TGTGCCAGCAGTCGGACAGGGGGGGGAGGCTACACCTTC.

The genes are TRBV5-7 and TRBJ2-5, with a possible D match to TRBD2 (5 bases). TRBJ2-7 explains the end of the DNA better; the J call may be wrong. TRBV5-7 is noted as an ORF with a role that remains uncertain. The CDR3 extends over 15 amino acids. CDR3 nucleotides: TGTGCCAGCAGCTTGGCCCTTTCTTACGAGGGCGAGCAGTACTTC. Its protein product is CASSLALSYEGEQYF.

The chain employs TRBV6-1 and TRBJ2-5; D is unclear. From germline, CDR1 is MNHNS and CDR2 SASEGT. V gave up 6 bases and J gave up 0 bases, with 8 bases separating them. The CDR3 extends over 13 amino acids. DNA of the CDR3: TGTGCCAGCAGGAAGATAGACCAAGAGACCCAGTACTTC. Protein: CASRKIDQETQYF.

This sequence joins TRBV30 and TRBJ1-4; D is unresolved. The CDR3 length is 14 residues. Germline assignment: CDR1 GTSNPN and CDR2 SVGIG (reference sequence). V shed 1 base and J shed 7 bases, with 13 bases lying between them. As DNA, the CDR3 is TGTGCCTGGAGTGGCGGGATCCTGGGTGAAAAACTGTTTTTT. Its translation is CAWSGGILGEKLFF.